A single sample gave rise to the 32 T cell receptor beta chains below, sequenced in a study of cytomegalovirus exposure and HLA in healthy donors. Researchers ran the PCR with 60 Vbeta and 13 Jbeta primers. The repertoire was sequenced with immunoSEQ multiplex PCR; TCRdb's copy has only in-frame clones and lacks some. The table has roughly 200,000 clones, almost 85% seen once. Sequencing used PBMCs. The receptors shown here come from a woman between 45 and 65 years old in good health and CMV-seronegative.

The chain recombines TRBV13 with TRBJ2-1; 11 bases are shared with TRBD2. The CDR3 is 14 residues long. Germline V lookup: CDR1 PRHDT, CDR2 FYEKMQ (reference sequence). After removal of 5 bases from V and 7 bases from J, the junction contained 4 bases not matched to a gene. The CDR3 spells CASSAGTSGNEQFF. CDR3 nucleotide sequence: TGTGCCAGCAGCGCCGGGACTAGCGGAAATGAGCAGTTCTTC.

The chain combines TRBV5-4 with TRBJ2-5; D possibly corresponds to TRBD1 (5 bases). The J call is in doubt because the DNA end fits TRBJ2-7 better. The CDR3 loop spans 14 amino acids. Germline CDR1 is SGHNT and CDR2 is YYREEE (reference sequence). The CDR3 coding sequence is TGTGCCAGCAGCCTAGGACACGAATCCTACGAGCAGTACTTC. This encodes CASSLGHESYEQYF.

This clone was observed once. V gene TRBV30 combines with J gene TRBJ2-3, with a tentative D call TRBD2 (6 bases). Trimming pared 3 bases from V and 0 bases from J, leaving 7 bases between. This CDR3 spans 13 amino acids. CDR1 and CDR2 from the germline V gene are GTSNPN and SVGIG (reference sequence). CDR3 nucleotides: TGTGCCTGGAGGGGGACTAGCACAGATACGCAGTATTTT. Protein sequence: CAWRGTSTDTQYF.

The chain combines TRBV30 with TRBJ2-7; the D gene is possibly TRBD1 (6 bases). With 2 bases removed from V and 6 bases from J, the gap between germline ends came to 14 bases. The V gene's germline CDR1 is GTSNPN and CDR2 SVGIG (reference sequence). This CDR3 contains 13 residues. The CDR3 protein is CAWSPWTAGEQYF. Here the CDR3 DNA reads TGTGCCTGGAGTCCTTGGACAGCTGGCGAGCAGTACTTC.

The gene calls are TRBV2 and TRBJ1-2; maybe TRBD1 (6 bases). Trimming left V 2 bases short and J 4 bases short, with 11 bases between. The CDR3 runs to 14 residues. From germline, CDR1 is SNHLY and CDR2 FYNNEI. The CDR3 protein is CASSESGVGYGYTF. CDR3 nucleotides: TGTGCCAGCAGTGAATCAGGGGTGGGCTATGGCTACACCTTC.

V and J are TRBV10-3 and TRBJ2-2, with TRBD1 identical over 10 bases. Per the germline V gene, CDR1 is ENHRY and CDR2 is SYGVKD. V dropped 6 bases and J dropped 4; count of bases not matched to a gene: 8. The CDR3 has 16 amino acids. This CDR3 is CAISGDRGHGTGELFF. The CDR3 nucleotides are TGTGCCATCAGCGGTGACAGGGGGCACGGCACCGGGGAGCTGTTTTTT.

This rearrangement joins TRBV21-1 to TRBJ2-3; no check of the table's D call, TRBD2, against the DNA was made. TRBV21-1 is assigned pseudogene status. CDR3 length: 16 residues. In DNA, the CDR3 is TGTGCCAGAGAGACCCCCGGGGGGCTTAGCACAGATACGCAGTATTTT. As protein: CARETPGGLSTDTQYF.

This chain uses TRBV5-6 with TRBJ2-7; 7 bases match TRBD2. After removal of 5 bases from V and 0 bases from J, the junction contained 2 bases not matched to a gene. CDR1 is SGHDT, CDR2 YYEEEE, per germline. The CDR3 sequence is 13 residues long. CDR3 sequence reads: CASSGLVSYEQYF. The DNA of the CDR3 is TGTGCCAGCAGTGGACTAGTCTCCTACGAGCAGTACTTC.

The V call is TRBV28, the J call TRBJ2-5; D may be TRBD2 (5 bases). Germline CDR1 is MDHEN and CDR2 is SYDVKM. V was trimmed by 7 bases and J by 5 bases, leaving 20 bases between them. There are 15 residues in the CDR3. CDR3 amino acids: CASTKRFQEVETQYF. CDR3 DNA: TGTGCCAGCACCAAAAGGTTCCAGGAGGTGGAGACCCAGTACTTC. The entire variable domain, with the rest obtained from reference TRBV28 and TRBJ2-5, is as follows: DVKVTQSSRYLVKRTGEKVFLECVQDMDHENMFWYRQDPGLGLRLIYFSYDVKMKEKGDIPEGYSVSREKKERFSLILESASTNQTSMYLCASTKRFQEVETQYFGPGTRLLVL.

The rearrangement links TRBV5-1 to TRBJ2-5, with D hard to call. V lost 6 bases to trimming and J lost 3 bases, with 15 bases between them. This CDR3 spans 14 amino acids. CDR1 SGHRS and CDR2 YFSETQ come from the germline V gene. In DNA, the CDR3 is TGCGCCAGCAAAGCCGGGTCCCCCGAAGAGACCCAGTACTTC. Protein: CASKAGSPEETQYF.

The chain recombines TRBV30 with TRBJ2-1; possibly TRBD2 for D (6 bases). The germline V gene has CDR1 GTSNPN and CDR2 SVGIG (reference sequence). Trimming removed 1 base at V and 5 bases at J, with 9 bases between. CDR3 length: 13 amino acids. The CDR3 DNA sequence: TGTGCCTGGAGTGGGGCGGGAAACAATGAGCAGTTCTTC. It is translated as CAWSGAGNNEQFF.

This sequence joins TRBV28 and TRBJ2-5; unclear D gene. The germline gives CDR1 MDHEN, CDR2 SYDVKM. V dropped 7 bases and J dropped 7 bases, with 16 bases sitting between them. This CDR3 comprises 13 residues. CDR3 bases: TGTGCCAGCAAACCCCAACGAGAGTTGACCCAGTACTTC. It codes for CASKPQRELTQYF.

This chain uses TRBV9 with TRBJ1-2; 7 positions agree with TRBD1. With 4 bases clipped from V and 2 bases from J, the junction kept 14 bases outside the gene matches. Germline assignment: CDR1 SGDLS and CDR2 YYNGEE. This CDR3 contains 17 residues. In DNA, the CDR3 is TGTGCCAGCAGCCCCGGGACAGTTATAACCTTAAACTATGGCTACACCTTC. Translation: CASSPGTVITLNYGYTF. Full variable domain (remainder filled in from reference TRBV9 and TRBJ1-2): DSGVTQTPKHLITATGQRVTLRCSPRSGDLSVYWYQQSLDQGLQFLIQYYNGEERAKGNILERFSAQQFPDLHSELNLSSLELGDSALYFCASSPGTVITLNYGYTFGSGTRLTVV.

The chain uses TRBV28 and TRBJ2-5; tentative D call: TRBD1 (6 bases). Between the trimmed V and J ends, which lost 3 bases and 4 bases, there was a span of 18 bases. CDR1 is MDHEN and CDR2 is SYDVKM in the germline V gene. The CDR3 spans 16 residues. This CDR3 reads CASSFAQGTLRETQYF. CDR3 nucleotide sequence: TGTGCCAGCAGTTTCGCACAGGGTACCCTCCGAGAGACCCAGTACTTC. The variable domain in full, with the rest retrieved from reference TRBV28 and TRBJ2-5, is DVKVTQSSRYLVKRTGEKVFLECVQDMDHENMFWYRQDPGLGLRLIYFSYDVKMKEKGDIPEGYSVSREKKERFSLILESASTNQTSMYLCASSFAQGTLRETQYFGPGTRLLVL.

The chain employs TRBV2 and TRBJ1-2; D not resolved. CDR1 is SNHLY and CDR2 is FYNNEI in the germline V gene. The CDR3 consists of 14 residues. Trimming removed 2 bases at V and 8 bases at J, with 15 bases between. The chain's CDR3 is CASSELPLRSGYTF. In DNA, the CDR3 is TGTGCCAGCAGTGAACTTCCCTTGAGGTCCGGCTACACCTTC.

This clone was seen once. The CDR3 loop is CALYSGANVLTF. The CDR3 bases are TGTGCCTTATACTCTGGGGCCAACGTCCTGACTTTC. V and J are TRBV30 and TRBJ2-6; D remains ambiguous. There are 12 residues in the CDR3. Germline CDR1 is GTSNPN and CDR2 is SVGIG (reference sequence). V was trimmed by 7 bases and J by 0 bases, leaving 4 bases between them. The full variable domain, its missing parts supplied by reference TRBV30 and TRBJ2-6, is SQTIHQWPATLVQPVGSPLSLECTVEGTSNPNLYWYRQAAGRGLQLLFYSVGIGQISSEVPQNLSASRPQDRQFILSSKKLLLSDSGFYLCALYSGANVLTFGAGSRLTVL.

This clone was detected only once. The chain joins TRBV2 to TRBJ2-5; 15 bases agree with TRBD2. CDR1 and CDR2 from the germline V gene are SNHLY and FYNNEI. Trimming removed 1 base from V and 1 base from J; junction bases left unmatched: 1. This CDR3 is 17 amino acids long. This CDR3 is CASSEVGLAGGQETQYF. CDR3 bases: TGTGCCAGCAGTGAAGTGGGACTAGCGGGGGGCCAAGAGACCCAGTACTTC.

This chain links TRBV5-1 with TRBJ1-2, with a weak D call TRBD1 (5 bases). The CDR3 contains 13 residues. V was trimmed by 5 bases and J by 1 base, leaving 9 bases between them. Per the germline V gene, CDR1 is SGHRS and CDR2 is YFSETQ. This chain's CDR3 is CASSPGGNYGYTF. Here the CDR3 DNA reads TGCGCCAGCAGTCCGGGGGGTAACTATGGCTACACCTTC.

The chain combines TRBV21-1 with TRBJ1-1. TRBV21-1 is assigned pseudogene status. This CDR3 has 17 amino acids. The CDR3 nucleotides read TGTGCCAGCAGTATCCGACAGTCCTGGAGGGTGAACACTGAAGCTTTCTTT. Translated, it gives CASSIRQSWRVNTEAFF.

Comments on this clone: Here the CDR3 omits its conserved ending phenylalanine or tryptophan, so a read error is the likely source. This chain links TRBV7-6 with TRBJ1-1; a possible D gene is TRBD1 (5 bases). CDR3 length: 13 amino acids. V dropped 3 bases and J dropped 1 base, with 6 bases sitting between them. Germline-derived CDR1 and CDR2 are SGHVS and FNYEAQ. The CDR3 region is CASSFGGNTEAFL. CDR3 coding DNA: TGTGCCAGCAGCTTTGGGGGGAACACTGAAGCTTTCCTT.

V gene TRBV2 combines with J gene TRBJ1-1, with 8 nucleotides matching TRBD1. The CDR3 totals 16 residues. CDR1 is SNHLY, CDR2 FYNNEI, per germline. V was clipped by 5 bases and J by 0 bases; unmatched bases: 8. The CDR3 DNA reads TGTGCCAGCAGTAACAGGGGGGGTACTATGAACACTGAAGCTTTCTTT. It yields the protein CASSNRGGTMNTEAFF.

Only a few counts were recorded for this clone. The CDR3 is CASSLKGSPSYEQYF. The CDR3 DNA sequence: TGTGCCAGCAGCTTAAAGGGGTCCCCCTCCTACGAGCAGTACTTC. The rearrangement links TRBV7-8 to TRBJ2-7; a weak D match, TRBD1 (5 bases). Looked up from germline, CDR1 is SGHVS and CDR2 is FQNEAQ. CDR3 length: 15 residues. V was shortened by 2 bases and J by 0 bases, with 11 bases between the two germline ends.

The chain has TRBV5-4 and TRBJ2-7; 9 bases agree with TRBD2. Germline lookup yields CDR1 SGHNT and CDR2 YYREEE (reference sequence). CDR3 length equals 17 residues. V shed 3 bases, J shed 7 bases, and the junction held 17 bases outside the gene matches. The CDR3: CASSWRSGGGARGEQYF. CDR3 coding DNA: TGTGCCAGCAGCTGGAGGAGCGGCGGGGGGGCCCGGGGGGAGCAGTACTTC.

The chain carries TRBV6-1 and TRBJ1-3, with a tentative D call TRBD1 (5 bases). Germline CDR1 is MNHNS and CDR2 is SASEGT. CDR3 size: 15 residues. The V gene lost 1 base and the J gene lost 4 bases, with 11 bases spanning the gap. CDR3 residues: CASSEDAGPGNTIYF. CDR3 coding DNA: TGTGCCAGCAGTGAAGATGCAGGGCCCGGAAACACCATATATTTT.

This clone was seen a few times. This chain joins TRBV2 and TRBJ2-2, with a possible D match to TRBD2 (5 bases). CDR1 is SNHLY, CDR2 FYNNEI, per germline. V was cut by 0 bases and J by 6 bases, with 17 bases left in between. The length of the CDR3 is 17 residues. The CDR3 region has the DNA TGTGCCAGCAGTGAAGCGCCTGGGCTAGGGCGGGCCGGGGAGCTGTTTTTT. Residues: CASSEAPGLGRAGELFF.

The chain carries TRBV28 and TRBJ2-7, with 9 bases aligning to TRBD2. Germline V gene data show CDR1 as MDHEN and CDR2 as SYDVKM. The length of the CDR3 is 16 residues. With V trimmed by 7 bases and J by 9 bases, 19 bases remained unmatched. The CDR3 is CASTEAGAGGKLGQYF. CDR3 nucleotides: TGTGCCAGCACCGAAGCAGGGGCGGGAGGGAAACTAGGGCAGTACTTC.

CDR3 in DNA: TGCGCCAGCAGCCAAGAGAGGGCAGCGGGGACGTACGAGCAGTACTTC. Protein product: CASSQERAAGTYEQYF. This chain connects TRBV4-1 to TRBJ2-7, with TRBD2 matching over 7 bases. This CDR3 has 16 residues. Germline V gene lookup returns CDR1 MGHRA and CDR2 YSYEKL. V was pared by 0 bases and J by 4 bases, with 9 bases of the junction left unmatched.

The rearrangement uses TRBV19 and TRBJ1-4; unclear D gene. Between the trimmed V and J ends, which lost 3 bases and 6 bases, there was a span of 11 bases. The germline CDR1 and CDR2 sequences are LNHDA and SQIVND (reference sequence). The CDR3 spans 14 residues. This CDR3 is CASSIEVRYEKLFF. The CDR3 nucleotides read TGTGCCAGTAGTATCGAGGTCCGGTATGAAAAACTGTTTTTT.

The chain links TRBV5-4 to TRBJ2-7, with 7 bases lining up with TRBD1. Germline V gene lookup returns CDR1 SGHNT and CDR2 YYREEE (reference sequence). This CDR3 region has 17 residues. V dropped 1 base and J dropped 4; count of bases not matched to a gene: 14. The CDR3 sequence: CASSLSIGAGTAYEQYF. CDR3 sequence (DNA): TGTGCCAGCAGCTTGTCAATAGGTGCCGGGACAGCTTACGAGCAGTACTTC.

The chain is built from TRBV7-2 and TRBJ1-4, with D maybe TRBD1 (5 bases). Trimming cost V 1 base and J 4 bases, with 7 bases left between them. This CDR3 spans 14 amino acids. The V gene's germline CDR1 is SGHTA and CDR2 FQGNSA. The DNA of the CDR3 is TGTGCCAGCAGCTTAGGACAGAATAATGAAAAACTGTTTTTT. Protein sequence: CASSLGQNNEKLFF.

The chain carries TRBV4-3 and TRBJ1-2; TRBD1 matches at 7 bases. This CDR3 contains 16 residues. Germline CDR1 is LGHNA and CDR2 is YSLEER. V dropped 0 bases and J dropped 1; count of bases not matched to a gene: 5. The CDR3 loop is CASSQESGQNNYGYTF. In nucleotides, the CDR3 is TGCGCCAGCAGCCAAGAATCGGGACAGAATAACTATGGCTACACCTTC.

CDR3 bases: TGCGCCAGCAGCTTGGGGGGGTCGAACAGGGGTAACGAGCAGTACTTC. Protein sequence: CASSLGGSNRGNEQYF. The chain employs TRBV5-1 and TRBJ2-7, with 7 positions matching TRBD1. The CDR3 runs 16 residues. V dropped 0 bases and J dropped 5; count of bases not matched to a gene: 11. CDR1 is SGHRS, CDR2 YFSETQ, per germline.